The 30 T cell receptor beta chains below come from one sample, sequenced in a study of T cells in Graves' hyperthyroidism and ophthalmopathy. From RNA transcripts, TCR beta CDR3 regions were amplified. Researchers ran a first-round RT-PCR on the TCR CDR3 using the HTBI primer set. From the multiplex PCR reads, TCRdb called clonotypes with MiXCR, one entry per CDR3 protein. The sample holds a few hundred thousand distinct CDR3 sequences, about half seen once. Sequenced: peripheral blood or thyroid tissue (not recorded which). The source is a woman younger than 30 with Graves' hyperthyroidism.

This sequence joins TRBV5-4 and TRBJ2-5; D is undetermined. V shed 4 bases and J shed 2 bases, with 18 bases lying between them. CDR3 length: 16 residues. Per germline, CDR1 SGHNT and CDR2 YYREEE (reference sequence). CDR3 loop: CASSVGRPDIQETQYF. The CDR3 DNA is TGTGCCAGCAGCGTGGGTAGGCCCGATATTCAAGAGACCCAGTACTTC.

This clonotype was counted at least ten times. The V call is TRBV20-1, the J call TRBJ1-4; D may be TRBD1 (5 bases). Germline lookup yields CDR1 DFQATT and CDR2 SNEGSKA (reference sequence). Trimming pared 0 bases from V and 4 bases from J, leaving 12 bases between. The CDR3 sequence is 15 residues long. CDR3: CSARDSEGINEKLFF. CDR3 in DNA: TGCAGTGCTAGAGACTCGGAGGGGATTAATGAAAAACTGTTTTTT.

As for this clonotype: Possible read error: a much larger clone is one base away. This rearrangement joins TRBV12-3 or TRBV12-4 to TRBJ2-7, with 12 nucleotides matching TRBD2. The ends lost 5 bases at V and 6 bases at J; junction bases unmatched: 11. CDR3 length: 16 amino acids. The CDR3 loop is CASSTRQLAGGAEQYF. In DNA form, the CDR3 reads TGTGCCAGCAGTACAAGACAACTAGCGGGAGGAGCCGAGCAGTACTTC.

The chain is built from TRBV20-1 and TRBJ1-5, with TRBD1 matching over 8 bases. The CDR3 covers 13 residues. Looked up from germline, CDR1 is DFQATT and CDR2 is SNEGSKA (reference sequence). V lost 6 bases, J lost 11 bases, and 12 bases stayed unmatched. The CDR3 region is CSAVQGARETQHF. CDR3 nucleotide sequence: TGCAGTGCGGTCCAGGGGGCGCGGGAGACCCAGCATTTT.

The V and J genes are TRBV29-1 and TRBJ1-1; TRBD1 agrees at 10 bases. The CDR3 length is 13 residues. The germline CDR1 and CDR2 sequences are SQVTM and ANQGSEA. With V trimmed by 4 bases and J by 5 bases, 4 bases remained unmatched. The CDR3 protein is CSVAGTGVTEAFF. The DNA for the CDR3 is TGCAGCGTTGCCGGGACAGGGGTAACTGAAGCTTTCTTT.

This chain joins TRBV10-3 and TRBJ2-5; D is unclear. The J call may be faulty, since TRBJ2-4 better matches the DNA end. The CDR3 consists of 16 residues. Germline lookup yields CDR1 ENHRY and CDR2 SYGVKD. DNA for the CDR3: TGTGCCATCAGTGGGGCGCAGGACCTAGCCAAAAACATTCAGTACTTC. Translation: CAISGAQDLAKNIQYF.

The CDR3 reads CASSQDLGEETQYF. DNA for the CDR3: TGTGCCAGCAGCCAAGATTTGGGCGAAGAGACCCAGTACTTC. The V gene is TRBV7-9, the J gene TRBJ2-5; D is ambiguous. This CDR3 comprises 14 residues. Trimming took off 5 bases at V and 3 bases at J, with 13 bases between the two ends. CDR1 is SEHNR, CDR2 FQNEAQ, per germline (reference sequence).

The genes are TRBV20-1 and TRBJ2-2; 9 bases fit TRBD2. There are 13 residues in the CDR3. The germline V gene has CDR1 DFQATT and CDR2 SNEGSKA (reference sequence). CDR3 residues: CSFPSGGPGELFF. CDR3 in DNA: TGCAGCTTTCCGAGCGGGGGGCCCGGGGAGCTGTTTTTT.

This sequence joins TRBV9 and TRBJ1-5; 8 bases agree with TRBD1. Germline CDR1 is SGDLS and CDR2 is YYNGEE. V lost 4 bases, J lost 13 bases, and 10 bases stayed unmatched. This CDR3 contains 13 residues. For the CDR3, the DNA is TGTGCCAGCAGCCGGGGACAGGAAGGCAATCAGCATTTT. Its protein is CASSRGQEGNQHF.

The rearrangement joins TRBV7-2 to TRBJ1-3; D ambiguous. The germline V and J ends were trimmed by 1 base and 8 bases, with 15 bases remaining between them. The germline CDR1 and CDR2 sequences are SGHTA and FQGNSA. The CDR3 contains 15 residues. This CDR3 is CASSLVGEARHTIYF. DNA of the CDR3: TGTGCCAGCAGCTTAGTTGGGGAGGCCAGGCACACCATATATTTT. Full variable domain (rest looked up from reference TRBV7-2 and TRBJ1-3): GAGVSQSPSNKVTEKGKDVELRCDPISGHTALYWYRQSLGQGLEFLIYFQGNSAPDKSGLPSDRFSAERTGGSVSTLTIQRTQQEDSAVYLCASSLVGEARHTIYFGEGSWLTVV.

This clonotype was detected a few times. A read error is possible here, since a much larger clone lies one base away. V usage is TRBV19 and J usage is TRBJ2-2, with D unclear. Trimming took off 9 bases at V and 6 bases at J, with 20 bases between the two ends. Germline V gene lookup returns CDR1 LNHDA and CDR2 SQIVND (reference sequence). CDR3 length: 15 amino acids. CDR3 sequence: CASSFSLRAPGELFF. The CDR3 DNA sequence: TGTGCCAGCAGCTTTAGCCTAAGAGCTCCCGGGGAGCTGTTTTTT. The variable domain in full, completed from reference TRBV19 and TRBJ2-2, reads DGGITQSPKYLFRKEGQNVTLSCEQNLNHDAMYWYRQDPGQGLRLIYYSQIVNDFQKGDIAEGYSVSREKKESFPLTVTSAQKNPTAFYLCASSFSLRAPGELFFGEGSRLTVL.

The chain recombines TRBV7-2 with TRBJ2-2; no reliable D call. V was trimmed by 2 bases and J by 9 bases, leaving 13 bases between them. CDR3 length equals 14 residues. CDR1 and CDR2 (germline): SGHTA, FQGNSA. The CDR3 DNA follows: TGTGCCAGCAGCTTACCTCCAAGGTGGTGGGAGCTGTTTTTT. Protein sequence: CASSLPPRWWELFF.

This clonotype was seen ten or more times. J is TRBJ2-7 and V is TRBV20-1, with 14 nucleotides matching TRBD2. The CDR3 sequence is 15 residues long. Germline loops: CDR1 DFQATT, CDR2 SNEGSKA (reference sequence). Trimming removed 3 bases from V and 6 bases from J; junction bases left unmatched: 7. CDR3 loop: CSASLGTSGRSEQYF. The CDR3 DNA sequence: TGCAGTGCTAGCCTGGGGACTAGCGGGAGAAGCGAGCAGTACTTC.

Points on this clonotype: Just one base apart from a much larger clone, this may be a read error. The V and J genes are TRBV11-2 and TRBJ2-5; D is uncertain. Germline V CDR1 and CDR2: SGHAT, FQNNGV. Trimming removed 1 base from V and 1 base from J, with 7 bases in between. The CDR3 loop spans 14 amino acids. CDR3 coding DNA: TGTGCCAGCAGCTTAGCTCCGGTCCAAGAGACCCAGTACTTC. Translation gives CASSLAPVQETQYF.

The rearrangement uses TRBV19 and TRBJ2-7, with D possibly matching TRBD2 (5 bases). The CDR3 runs to 13 residues. Looked up from germline, CDR1 is LNHDA and CDR2 is SQIVND (reference sequence). Trimming removed 6 bases at V and 5 bases at J, with 14 bases between. The CDR3 is CASRGSLSHEQYF. The CDR3 DNA reads as TGTGCCAGTAGGGGGAGTTTAAGCCACGAGCAGTACTTC.

This clonotype has a count of ten or more. CDR3 nucleotides: TGCAGTGCTGGTAGGGCAGGGGGTGCACCCCTCCACTTT. Translated: CSAGRAGGAPLHF. The chain couples TRBV20-1 to TRBJ1-6, with TRBD1 matching over 7 bases. The V segment lost 5 bases and the J segment 11 bases; nucleotides outside the gene matches: 9. The CDR3 totals 13 residues. CDR1 is DFQATT, CDR2 SNEGSKA, per germline (reference sequence).

This clonotype was observed many times. V gene TRBV24-1 combines with J gene TRBJ2-5; D might be TRBD1 (6 bases). The CDR3 extends over 16 amino acids. Germline CDR1 and CDR2: KGHDR and SFDVKD. V gave up 1 base and J gave up 2 bases, with 13 bases separating them. The chain's CDR3 is CATSDFRGQQQETQYF. In DNA form, the CDR3 reads TGTGCCACCAGTGATTTCCGGGGACAACAGCAAGAGACCCAGTACTTC.

The sample holds many counts of this clonotype. The chain recombines TRBV6-2 or TRBV6-3 with TRBJ2-5; 8 bases line up with TRBD1. This CDR3 is built from 16 residues. Germline V lookup: CDR1 MNHEY, CDR2 SVGEGT. Losses at the gene ends were 3 bases for V and 1 base for J; bases not matched to a gene: 7. CDR3 region: CASSYHRDRPQETQYF. CDR3 DNA: TGTGCCAGCAGTTATCACCGGGACAGGCCCCAAGAGACCCAGTACTTC.

This clonotype has more than one count but fewer than ten. J is TRBJ1-2 and V is TRBV4-3; the match to TRBD1 covers 8 bases. The CDR3 loop spans 16 amino acids. Germline lookup yields CDR1 LGHNA and CDR2 YSLEER. The ends lost 2 bases at V and 5 bases at J; junction bases unmatched: 10. CDR3 in amino acids: CASSQPRQGSSYGYTF. The CDR3 nucleotides are TGCGCCAGCAGCCAACCTCGACAGGGGTCGTCGTATGGCTACACCTTC.

This clonotype has a count of ten or more. This chain links TRBV7-9 with TRBJ1-2; D not certain. In germline, CDR1 is SEHNR, CDR2 FQNEAQ (reference sequence). Trimming took 5 bases from V and 4 from J, leaving 11 bases between them. CDR3 size: 13 residues. The CDR3 loop is CASSAGFIYGYTF. The CDR3 coding sequence is TGTGCCAGCAGCGCGGGTTTTATCTATGGCTACACCTTC.

The sample holds many counts of this clonotype. The chain uses TRBV19 and TRBJ1-4; TRBD1 matches 8 bases. The CDR3 extends over 15 amino acids. The ends lost 4 bases at V and 5 bases at J; junction bases unmatched: 6. The germline V gene encodes CDR1 LNHDA and CDR2 SQIVND (reference sequence). The DNA of the CDR3 is TGTGCCAGTAGTACCTGGACAGGGCAAAATGAAAAACTGTTTTTT. This encodes CASSTWTGQNEKLFF.

There are many counts of this clonotype. The V and J genes are TRBV4-2 and TRBJ2-7, with D hard to call. Germline CDR1 is LGHNA and CDR2 is YNFKEQ. V lost 0 bases to trimming and J lost 1 base, with 4 bases between them. CDR3 size: 13 residues. CDR3: CASSQEASYEQYF. The CDR3 nucleotides read TGTGCCAGCAGCCAAGAAGCGTCCTACGAGCAGTACTTC.

The chain is built from TRBV5-1 and TRBJ2-5; a weak D match, TRBD1 (6 bases). Trimming cost V 0 bases and J 5 bases, with 17 bases left between them. CDR3 size: 16 residues. Per the germline V gene, CDR1 is SGHRS and CDR2 is YFSETQ. The CDR3 protein is CASSLEGQGSWETQYF. DNA of the CDR3: TGCGCCAGCAGCTTGGAGGGCCAGGGGAGTTGGGAGACCCAGTACTTC.

Notes on this clonotype: Being one base from a much bigger clone, this may be a read error. This sequence joins TRBV5-1 and TRBJ1-1, with a possible D match to TRBD1 (6 bases). The V end lost 3 bases, the J end lost 5 bases, and 14 bases lay between the germline ends. CDR3 length equals 14 residues. Germline V gene lookup returns CDR1 SGHRS and CDR2 YFSETQ. In DNA form, the CDR3 reads TGCGCCAGCAGCTCGGAGTGGGGGCGGACTGAAGCTTTCTTT. As protein: CASSSEWGRTEAFF.

As for this clonotype: This may be a read error, as it is one base from a much larger clone. The CDR3 does not close with the conserved phenylalanine or tryptophan, likely indicating a read error. The chain links TRBV25-1 to TRBJ2-6; 9 bases match TRBD1. The germline gives CDR1 MGHDK, CDR2 SYGVNS. This CDR3 has 16 residues. J gave up 1 base and V 7 bases, and 5 bases lay outside the gene matches. For the CDR3, the DNA is TGTGCCAGCAAGGACAGGGGATGGTCTGGGGCCAACGTCCTGACTTCC. This gives the protein CASKDRGWSGANVLTS.

This clonotype was detected many times. J is TRBJ2-5 and V is TRBV19; 8 bases map to TRBD2. This CDR3 contains 15 residues. The V gene end was trimmed by 5 bases and the J gene end by 4 bases; junction bases not matched to a gene: 9. CDR1 and CDR2 from the germline V gene are LNHDA and SQIVND (reference sequence). The CDR3 DNA is TGTGCCAGTAGTCTCTTAGCGGGGCCCAGAGAGACCCAGTACTTC. Translating gives CASSLLAGPRETQYF.

This clonotype was counted at least ten times. In nucleotides, the CDR3 is TGTGCCACTTCAGGAGGGGGACTTGGTGAAAAACTGTTTTTT. Translation gives CATSGGGLGEKLFF. The rearrangement links TRBV24-1 to TRBJ1-4; a possible D gene is TRBD1 (6 bases). Looked up from germline, CDR1 is KGHDR and CDR2 is SFDVKD. V lost 10 bases and J 7 bases, leaving 18 bases between the germline ends. The CDR3 loop spans 14 amino acids.

The chain couples TRBV7-8 to TRBJ2-3; unclear D gene. The CDR3 consists of 14 residues. Between the trimmed V and J ends, which lost 2 bases and 2 bases, there was a span of 8 bases. Germline-derived CDR1 and CDR2 are SGHVS and FQNEAQ. CDR3 coding DNA: TGTGCCAGCAGCTTAACCGACTTCACAGATACGCAGTATTTT. Translation: CASSLTDFTDTQYF. The full variable domain, in which reference TRBV7-8 and TRBJ2-3 provide the parts outside the CDR3, is GAGVSQSPRYKVAKRGQDVALRCDPISGHVSLFWYQQALGQGPEFLTYFQNEAQLDKSGLPSDRFFAERPEGSVSTLKIQRTQQEDSAVYLCASSLTDFTDTQYFGPGTRLTVL.

The V and J genes are TRBV15 and TRBJ1-1; D is perhaps TRBD1 (5 bases). There are 17 residues in the CDR3. From germline, CDR1 is LNHNV and CDR2 YYDKDF (reference sequence). V was trimmed by 0 bases and J by 1 base, leaving 15 bases between them. CDR3 amino acids: CATSREVGANTNTEAFF. As DNA, the CDR3 is TGTGCCACCAGCAGAGAAGTAGGGGCTAACACGAACACTGAAGCTTTCTTT.

As for this clonotype: This may arise from a read error, as a much more abundant clone is one base away. This rearrangement joins TRBV6-5 to TRBJ2-6; 10 bases are shared with TRBD1. The CDR3 totals 17 residues. In germline, CDR1 is MNHEY, CDR2 SVGAGI. The DNA for the CDR3 is TGTGCCAGCAGTGACTCCGGGACAGGGGCTGGGACCAACGTCCTGACTTTC. It yields the protein CASSDSGTGAGTNVLTF.